Following are 25 T cell receptor beta chains from one sample sequenced in a study of control samples from healthy donors and cancer patients. Profiling relied on immunoSEQ multiplex PCR, and the TCRdb table lists in-frame clones only, not all of them. The table records about 84,000 clones, 70% to 85% of them present only once. The specimen sequenced was PBMCs. The receptors derive from a man aged 60 to 69 with head and neck cancer.

This chain links TRBV11-2 with TRBJ2-1; 8 bases fit TRBD1. CDR3 length equals 19 residues. The ends lost 5 bases at V and 0 bases at J; junction bases unmatched: 15. Per the germline V gene, CDR1 is SGHAT and CDR2 is FQNNGV. CDR3: CASSLTGTGRLVSYNEQFF. The CDR3 nucleotides read TGTGCCAGCAGCCTGACCGGGACAGGTAGACTAGTCTCCTACAATGAGCAGTTCTTC.

The chain combines TRBV29-1 with TRBJ1-1, with D possibly matching TRBD1 (5 bases). This CDR3 region has 15 residues. V lost 6 bases, J lost 0 bases, and 17 bases lay in between. Germline V gives CDR1 SQVTM, CDR2 ANQGSEA. For the CDR3, the DNA is TGCAGCGTCGGCCGGGACCTAAGCATGAACACTGAAGCTTTCTTT. This sequence encodes CSVGRDLSMNTEAFF.

This chain links TRBV14 with TRBJ2-1; D is unclear. CDR3 length equals 16 residues. Trimming took off 0 bases at V and 3 bases at J, with 12 bases between the two ends. Germline assignment: CDR1 SGHDN and CDR2 FVKESK. The chain's CDR3 is CASSQEHTYSYNEQFF. Written as DNA, the CDR3 is TGTGCCAGCAGCCAAGAACACACCTACAGCTACAATGAGCAGTTCTTC.

The V call is TRBV10-3, the J call TRBJ2-1; 8 bases agree with TRBD2. The CDR3 is made up of 15 amino acids. Trimming cost V 5 bases and J 8 bases; bases outside gene matches: 11. Germline CDR1 is ENHRY and CDR2 is SYGVKD. The CDR3 DNA sequence: TGTGCCATCAGTCAAAGCGGGGGAACACGGGATGAGCAGTTCTTC. Translation: CAISQSGGTRDEQFF.

Worth noting for this clone: The sample holds other DNA sequences that translate to the same CDR3. The chain recombines TRBV15 with TRBJ1-6, with a weak D call TRBD1 (5 bases). V was pared by 2 bases and J by 4 bases, with 6 bases between. The CDR3 is 14 residues long. The germline CDR1 and CDR2 sequences are LNHNV and YYDKDF (reference sequence). Here the CDR3 reads CATSRQGYNSPLHF. DNA of the CDR3: TGTGCCACCAGCAGACAGGGTTATAATTCACCCCTCCACTTT.

This chain connects TRBV11-2 to TRBJ1-5; D is unresolved. Germline values: CDR1 SGHAT, CDR2 FQNNGV. V was pared by 6 bases and J by 7 bases, with 13 bases between. The CDR3 is 13 residues long. CDR3 loop: CASSWLEDQPQHF. The CDR3 region has the DNA TGTGCCAGCAGTTGGTTGGAGGACCAGCCCCAGCATTTT.

The chain joins TRBV6-2 or TRBV6-3 to TRBJ2-1; 7 positions match TRBD2. J lost 10 bases, V lost 3 bases, and 9 bases had no gene match. Germline CDR1 and CDR2: MNHEY and SVGEGT. The CDR3 sequence is 14 residues long. Here the CDR3 reads CASSYGGSVLEQFF. In nucleotides, the CDR3 is TGTGCCAGCAGTTATGGCGGGAGCGTACTAGAGCAGTTCTTC.

This clone was detected once. The chain has TRBV28 and TRBJ1-1, with unresolved D. The V end lost 6 bases, the J end lost 6 bases, and 11 bases lay between the germline ends. Germline assignment: CDR1 MDHEN and CDR2 SYDVKM. This CDR3 is built from 12 residues. CDR3 in DNA: TGTGCCAGCAGCCGGGAGGGTTCTGAAGCTTTCTTT. Translating it yields CASSREGSEAFF.

V and J are TRBV5-4 and TRBJ2-4; the match to TRBD2 covers 10 bases. After removal of 4 bases from V and 2 bases from J, the junction contained 9 bases not matched to a gene. Germline V gives CDR1 SGHNT, CDR2 YYREEE (reference sequence). The length of the CDR3 is 17 residues. In DNA, the CDR3 is TGTGCCAGCAGCCCCTGGACTAGCGGAGCATCCAAAAACATTCAGTACTTC. Translation gives CASSPWTSGASKNIQYF.

This clone came up a few times. The chain carries TRBV19 and TRBJ2-7; possible D gene TRBD2, 5 bases. The CDR3 length is 14 residues. From germline, CDR1 is LNHDA and CDR2 SQIVND (reference sequence). V was trimmed by 5 bases and J by 9 bases, leaving 20 bases between them. The chain's CDR3 is CASSFGPLTAVQYF. The CDR3 DNA reads as TGTGCCAGTAGTTTTGGGCCTCTAACAGCGGTGCAGTACTTC.

The chain carries TRBV5-1 and TRBJ1-1; 7 nucleotides align to TRBD1. The CDR3 is made up of 17 amino acids. CDR1 and CDR2 from the germline V gene are SGHRS and YFSETQ. Germline trimming cut 3 bases from V and 0 bases from J; bases unmatched to any gene: 11. CDR3 in amino acids: CASSSYTGARVNTEAFF. CDR3 bases: TGCGCCAGCAGCTCTTATACAGGGGCCCGGGTGAACACTGAAGCTTTCTTT.

The chain combines TRBV11-2 with TRBJ2-1; the match to TRBD2 covers 16 bases. In germline, CDR1 is SGHAT, CDR2 FQNNGV. The CDR3 totals 17 residues. Trimming at V came to 4 bases and at J to 8 bases, leaving 8 bases not matched to a gene. The DNA for the CDR3 is TGTGCCAGCAGCTGGGGGACTAGCGGGAGGGCCGTCGATGAGCAGTTCTTC. It encodes CASSWGTSGRAVDEQFF.

The J gene is TRBJ2-1, the V gene TRBV27, with 8 positions matching TRBD2. The CDR3 has 13 amino acids. The junction had 7 bases not matched to a gene; V was cut back by 10 bases and J by 5 bases. Germline V gives CDR1 MNHEY, CDR2 SMNVEV (reference sequence). DNA of the CDR3: TGTGCCACCCAGCGGGAGCCGCACAATGAGCAGTTCTTC. It is translated as CATQREPHNEQFF.

The rearrangement uses TRBV28 and TRBJ1-3, with 8 bases that match TRBD1. Per germline, CDR1 MDHEN and CDR2 SYDVKM. The CDR3 runs 15 residues. Trimming removed 4 bases from V and 0 bases from J; junction bases left unmatched: 2. The CDR3, as DNA: TGTGCCAGCAGTTCTCAGGGGGCCTCTGGAAACACCATATATTTT. The encoded protein is CASSSQGASGNTIYF.

This chain links TRBV10-1 with TRBJ2-7; D perhaps matches TRBD2 (5 bases). The CDR3 is 13 amino acids. The germline V gene encodes CDR1 WNHNN and CDR2 SYGVQD (reference sequence). Between the trimmed V and J ends, which lost 6 bases and 0 bases, there was a span of 9 bases. CDR3 in DNA: TGCGCCAGCAGAGGGAGCGGCTCCTACGAGCAGTACTTC. Translated: CASRGSGSYEQYF.

The chain is built from TRBV29-1 and TRBJ2-1, with D possibly being TRBD1 (5 bases). CDR1 and CDR2 (germline): SQVTM, ANQGSEA. This CDR3 spans 12 amino acids. V lost 5 bases, J lost 4 bases, and 9 bases lay in between. The CDR3 spells CSVMYRYNEQFF. The CDR3 bases are TGCAGCGTTATGTACAGGTACAATGAGCAGTTCTTC.

This sequence joins TRBV12-3 or TRBV12-4 and TRBJ2-7; the match to TRBD1 covers 9 bases. This CDR3 region has 12 residues. Trimming at V came to 6 bases and at J to 13 bases, leaving 10 bases not matched to a gene. The DNA of the CDR3 is TGTGCCAGCAGCAACCCTCCGGGACAGGGATACTTC. Translated: CASSNPPGQGYF.

V is TRBV4-1 and J is TRBJ2-7, with D hard to call. Germline V gives CDR1 MGHRA, CDR2 YSYEKL. The CDR3 is 14 residues long. The V and J ends lost 1 base and 2 bases respectively, with 9 bases between them. The CDR3 DNA follows: TGCGCCAGCAGCCAAGCGGTCAAGGCCTACGAGCAGTACTTC. This gives the protein CASSQAVKAYEQYF.

The chain combines TRBV2 with TRBJ2-7; 7 nucleotides line up with TRBD2. Germline V gives CDR1 SNHLY, CDR2 FYNNEI. V dropped 6 bases and J dropped 6; count of bases not matched to a gene: 8. CDR3 length: 13 residues. CDR3 sequence reads: CASSPTLAAEQYF. CDR3 bases: TGTGCCAGCAGCCCTACCCTAGCGGCCGAGCAGTACTTC. The variable domain in full, completed from reference TRBV2 and TRBJ2-7, reads EPEVTQTPSHQVTQMGQEVILRCVPISNHLYFYWYRQILGQKVEFLVSFYNNEISEKSEIFDDQFSVERPDGSNFTLKIRSTKLEDSAMYFCASSPTLAAEQYFGPGTRLTVT.

The J gene is TRBJ2-2, the V gene TRBV27; the match to TRBD1 covers 10 bases. Germline loops: CDR1 MNHEY, CDR2 SMNVEV (reference sequence). The CDR3 has 15 residues. V was clipped by 6 bases and J by 5 bases; unmatched bases: 6. As DNA, the CDR3 is TGTGCCAGCAGATTAAGGGACAGGGGAACCGGGGAGCTGTTTTTT. Its protein is CASRLRDRGTGELFF.

The chain carries TRBV29-1 and TRBJ1-1; 7 positions agree with TRBD1. The CDR3 sequence is 14 residues long. The trim removed 7 bases at V and 2 bases at J, leaving 10 bases unmatched. Germline V gene sequence: CDR1 SQVTM, CDR2 ANQGSEA. CDR3 in DNA: TGCAGCGCCGATGAGGGACAGCTAAACACTGAAGCTTTCTTT. Translated: CSADEGQLNTEAFF.

Only one count was recorded for this clone. This rearrangement joins TRBV10-3 to TRBJ2-3, with D possibly matching TRBD1 (6 bases). CDR1 and CDR2 from the germline V gene are ENHRY and SYGVKD. The CDR3 contains 13 residues. Trimming removed 10 bases from V and 1 base from J, with 12 bases in between. For the CDR3, the DNA is TGTGCCACTCGGACAGACGGCACAGATACGCAGTATTTT. Amino acid sequence: CATRTDGTDTQYF.

The rearrangement joins TRBV10-1 to TRBJ2-3; 10 bases agree with TRBD1. J gave up 6 bases and V 5 bases, and 5 bases lay outside the gene matches. The germline V gene has CDR1 WNHNN and CDR2 SYGVQD (reference sequence). This CDR3 has 14 amino acids. The chain's CDR3 is CASSPGTGEDTQYF. CDR3 in DNA: TGCGCCAGCAGTCCCGGGACAGGGGAGGATACGCAGTATTTT.

The CDR3 here is CASQVGGSNQPQHF. CDR3 DNA: TGTGCCAGCCAAGTGGGAGGTAGCAATCAGCCCCAGCATTTT. This chain links TRBV6-6 with TRBJ1-5; D gene unclear. V was clipped by 8 bases and J by 0 bases, with 11 bases between them. This CDR3 has 14 amino acids. Per the germline V gene, CDR1 is MNHNY and CDR2 is SVGAGI (reference sequence).

Of note for this clone: The junction departs from the called germline gene at one end, perhaps through a read error. The chain couples TRBV14 to TRBJ1-2; D gene unclear. Germline V gives CDR1 SGHDN, CDR2 FVKESK. The CDR3 totals 13 residues. CDR3 loop: CAGSQSGIHGYTF. Here the CDR3 DNA reads TGTGCCGGCAGCCAGTCGGGGATCCATGGCTACACCTTC.